This T cell receptor (beta chain) was recovered during a study of shared clonotypes between healthy human individuals. Findings and limits, study-wide: The genetic and exposure-history diversity represented was limited by few donors. Tissues were not sampled, only blood, and their repertoires likely differ.

Trimming pared 4 bases from V and 0 bases from J, leaving 7 bases between. CDR1 and CDR2 from the germline V gene are SGHNT and YYREEE (reference sequence). This CDR3 spans 13 amino acids. Libraries were prepared by immunoSEQ multiplex PCR; TCRdb keeps only in-frame clonotypes and omits some of them. The table includes 2,100,000 or so clones, approximately 94% detected once. In regard to this clone: Antigen unknown.

The clonotype comes from a young man in good health. This chain uses TRBV5-4 with TRBJ1-2, with D unresolved. Input material: naive CD4+ T cells sorted from blood. Subset denoted: CD45RA+ positively selected. CDR3 sequence: CASSPEANYGYTF. CDR3 DNA: TGTGCCAGCAGCCCCGAAGCTAACTATGGCTACACCTTC.